This T cell receptor beta chain originates from a study of CD8 T cells in Susac syndrome. Study details: Of the sequenced Susac syndrome patients, about six had active disease and under 10 were in remission. Blood was drawn from Susac syndrome patients while they were therapy-naive, on corticosteroids, or on intravenous immunoglobulin alone.

This clonotype has only one observation. RNA in amounts of roughly 0.5 to 1 ug was reverse transcribed with random hexamers. From the immunoSEQ multiplex PCR reads, TCRdb called clonotypes with MiXCR, one entry per CDR3 protein. The sample lists 200,000 or so distinct CDR3 sequences; around 95% were seen once. The patients with Susac syndrome were individuals who fulfilled the recently defined diagnostic criteria for disease that was either definite or probable. The specimen sequenced was CD4+ T cells from PBMCs. The sequence came from a human donor with Susac syndrome.

The CDR3 spells CASSQVAENSPLHF. CDR3 coding DNA: TGCGCCAGCAGCCAAGTGGCGGAGAATTCACCCCTCCACTTT. The rearrangement joins TRBV4-3 to TRBJ1-6, with D unclear. The CDR3 covers 14 residues. Trimming took off 1 base at V and 7 bases at J, with 8 bases between the two ends. The germline V gene has CDR1 LGHNA and CDR2 YSLEER.